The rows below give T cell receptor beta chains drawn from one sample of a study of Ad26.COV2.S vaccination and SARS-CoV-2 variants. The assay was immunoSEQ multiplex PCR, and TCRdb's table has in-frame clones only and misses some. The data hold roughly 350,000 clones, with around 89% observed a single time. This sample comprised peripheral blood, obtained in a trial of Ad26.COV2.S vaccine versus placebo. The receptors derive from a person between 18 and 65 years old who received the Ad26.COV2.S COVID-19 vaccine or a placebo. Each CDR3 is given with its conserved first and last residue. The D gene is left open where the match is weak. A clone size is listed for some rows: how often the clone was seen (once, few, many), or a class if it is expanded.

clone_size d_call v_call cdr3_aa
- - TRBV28 CASSFSGQSLYNEQFF
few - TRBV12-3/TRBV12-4 CASSLPNQPQHF
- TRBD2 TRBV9 CASSPREVGLAGEQYF
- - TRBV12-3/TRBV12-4 CASSSTYEQYF
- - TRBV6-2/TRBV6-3 CASSPHSGSSYNEQFF
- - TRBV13 CASSLELDTGELFF
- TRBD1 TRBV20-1 CSGTGSYGYTF
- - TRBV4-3 CASSQDRRGEQFF
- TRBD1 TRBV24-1 CATSETGANTGELFF
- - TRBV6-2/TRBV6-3 CASSYTRRRGRSNQPQHF
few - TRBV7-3 CASSLKGPRFYEQYF
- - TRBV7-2 CASSYLSYGSYEQYF
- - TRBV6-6 CASSYGDLLSTDTQYF
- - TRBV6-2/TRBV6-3 CASSQDAYEQYF
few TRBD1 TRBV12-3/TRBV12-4 CASTITGGTEAFF
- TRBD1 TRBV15 CATSTRDRAKPQHF
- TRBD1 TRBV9 CASSPLPTGGISYEQYF
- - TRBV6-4 CASSDTGRATDTQYF
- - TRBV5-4 CASSSSYEQYF
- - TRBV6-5 CALGGAFGNTIYF
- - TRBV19 CASSISEQGNTEAFF
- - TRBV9 CASSPWGHRNTEAFF
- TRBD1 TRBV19 CASSTTTGQATQYF
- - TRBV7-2 CASSSRQNQPQHF
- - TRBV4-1 CASSPRFRVDTDTQYF
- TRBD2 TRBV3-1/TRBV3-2 CASSQDVRGGDTGELFF
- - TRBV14 CASSQDLGASYEQYF
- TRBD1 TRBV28 CASSFGTDEAFF
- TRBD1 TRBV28 CASRRDSHNYGYTF
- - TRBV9 CASSPTSTDTQYF
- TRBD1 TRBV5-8 CASSWGTGINSGANVLTF
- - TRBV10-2 CASSEAGWGADTQYF
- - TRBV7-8 CASSLAYVGRTYEQYF
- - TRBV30 CAWSVVGRWHEQYF
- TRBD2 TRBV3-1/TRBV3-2 CASSQNGGANTGELFF
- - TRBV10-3 CAIGKEITDTQYF
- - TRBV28 CASRSQGRETQYF
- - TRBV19 CATTGYSNQPQHF
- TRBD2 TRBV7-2 CASSLGAGAYGAQYF
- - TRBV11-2 CASSFQGRTAEAFF
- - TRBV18 CASSTLGFDEQYF
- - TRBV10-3 CAISRGAGTSDEKLFF
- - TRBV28 CASTSGSQPQHF
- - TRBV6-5 CASRRWPEDTEAFF
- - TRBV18 CASSPPSENYGYTF
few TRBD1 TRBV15 CATSRGDRSFYGYTF
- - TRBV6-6 CASSYSGGNQPQHF
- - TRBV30 CAWSPGANTGELFF
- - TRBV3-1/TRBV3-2 CASSQELEKRAYEQYF
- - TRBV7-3 CASSSFNSPLHF
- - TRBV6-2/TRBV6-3 CASSHPGDGANVLTF
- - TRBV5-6 CASSLLSGTEAFF
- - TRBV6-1 CASSEVRYGYTF
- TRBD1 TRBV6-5 CASRQMDRGPEAFF
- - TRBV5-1 CASSLWQGSMNTEAFF
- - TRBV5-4 CASSLGHLEQYF
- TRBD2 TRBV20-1 CSASGLAGSYEQYF
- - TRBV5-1 CASSLGPVGNQPQHF
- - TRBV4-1 CASSQDVGHTYTGELFF